This record concerns one TCR beta chain sequence. Germline V gene data show CDR1 as MDHEN and CDR2 as SYDVKM. Between the trimmed V and J ends, which lost 6 bases and 1 base, there was a span of 9 bases. The CDR3 length is 13 residues. The team produced cDNA through 5'RACE using 10-nucleotide random UMIs. One entry per CDR3 protein, called by TCRdb with MiXCR from the 5' RACE reads. The sample consists of 20,000 to 30,000 distinct CDR3 sequences, roughly an eighth of them appearing once. This specimen comes from a study of neurological immune-mediated disorders. V is TRBV28 and J is TRBJ1-1; D might be TRBD1 (5 bases). Sequenced material: PBMCs. The source of this sequence is a middle-aged woman with HTLV-1-associated myelopathy (HAM/TSP). CDR3 protein: CASSLGGNTEAFF. For the CDR3, the DNA is TGTGCCAGCAGCCTGGGGGGGAACACTGAAGCTTTCTTT.